This T cell receptor (beta chain) was recorded in a study of technical replicates of blood from a handful of donors. In this sample, this clone turned up once. CDR1 SGHVS and CDR2 FNYEAQ come from the germline V gene. This CDR3 region has 15 residues. Between the trimmed V and J ends, which lost 5 bases and 4 bases, there was a span of 17 bases. Profiling relied on immunoSEQ multiplex PCR, and the TCRdb table lists in-frame clones only, not all of them. The repertoire holds about 100,000 clones, with around 96% as singletons. The rearrangement links TRBV7-6 to TRBJ1-2; possibly TRBD1 for D (6 bases). This TCR came from a human donor in good health. The sequencing sample was made of T cells isolated from PBMCs. This CDR3 is CASSPPTGLGYGYTF. CDR3 nucleotides: TGTGCCAGCAGCCCTCCTACAGGGTTAGGCTATGGCTACACCTTC.